A single sample gave rise to the 9 T cell receptor beta chains below, sequenced in a study of PD-L1 blockade in urothelial cancer. Clones were sequenced by immunoSEQ multiplex PCR, and TCRdb holds only the in-frame ones, with some missing. The sample includes some 80,000 clones, around 87% of them seen just once. The sequencing here drew on PBMCs, taken around atezolizumab (anti-PD-L1) treatment. The receptors were sampled from a woman aged 70-85 years with urothelial cancer.

This chain joins TRBV6-5 and TRBJ2-7, with 9 bases fitting TRBD1. This CDR3 comprises 15 residues. CDR1 is MNHEY, CDR2 SVGAGI, per germline. The V and J ends lost 4 bases and 7 bases, in that order; junction bases with no gene match: 11. The CDR3 protein is CASSWRGQGMKEQYF. The CDR3 nucleotides are TGTGCCAGCAGTTGGCGTGGACAGGGGATGAAGGAGCAGTACTTC.

This chain uses TRBV29-1 with TRBJ2-7, with 7 bases identical to TRBD2. This CDR3 is 13 amino acids long. Germline trimming cut 4 bases from V and 4 bases from J; bases unmatched to any gene: 7. Germline loops: CDR1 SQVTM, CDR2 ANQGSEA. CDR3: CSVVAGREYEQYF. CDR3 nucleotides: TGCAGCGTTGTCGCAGGGAGGGAGTACGAGCAGTACTTC.

This chain joins TRBV2 and TRBJ2-1; D is perhaps TRBD2 (5 bases). The CDR3 spans 13 residues. The germline V and J ends were trimmed by 7 bases and 10 bases, with 17 bases remaining between them. Per the germline V gene, CDR1 is SNHLY and CDR2 is FYNNEI. CDR3 amino acids: CASKVLEGQEQFF. For the CDR3, the DNA is TGTGCCAGCAAGGTGCTAGAGGGTCAGGAGCAGTTCTTC.

The chain has TRBV6-1 and TRBJ2-1; possibly TRBD1 for D (6 bases). CDR1 is MNHNS and CDR2 is SASEGT in the germline V gene. Trimming pared 2 bases from V and 4 bases from J, leaving 18 bases between. The CDR3 runs to 17 residues. The CDR3 region has the DNA TGTGCCAGCAGTGAACGGTTCGAGGGGGAGCTTTACAATGAGCAGTTCTTC. This codes for CASSERFEGELYNEQFF.

The chain recombines TRBV5-1 with TRBJ2-1, with 10 bases identical to TRBD2. CDR3 length: 18 amino acids. Trimming cost V 0 bases and J 5 bases; bases outside gene matches: 11. Germline lookup yields CDR1 SGHRS and CDR2 YFSETQ. This chain's CDR3 is CASSLVFDLAGGHNEQFF. The CDR3, as DNA: TGCGCCAGCAGCTTGGTGTTCGACTTAGCGGGAGGACACAATGAGCAGTTCTTC.

This clone was observed a few times. This chain uses TRBV29-1 with TRBJ1-1; 10 positions match TRBD1. V was clipped by 6 bases and J by 3 bases; unmatched bases: 4. The CDR3 totals 13 residues. CDR1 SQVTM and CDR2 ANQGSEA come from the germline V gene. Here the CDR3 DNA reads TGCAGCGTACGGACAGGGGGTCACACTGAAGCTTTCTTT. Translation: CSVRTGGHTEAFF.

The rearrangement uses TRBV5-1 and TRBJ1-1; 7 bases agree with TRBD1. J lost 5 bases, V lost 0 bases, and 4 bases had no gene match. In germline, CDR1 is SGHRS, CDR2 YFSETQ. The CDR3 is made up of 14 amino acids. CDR3 sequence (DNA): TGCGCCAGCAGCTTGGCCCCAGGGGGGACTGAAGCTTTCTTT. This translates into CASSLAPGGTEAFF.

The chain is built from TRBV27 and TRBJ2-5; TRBD1 might be the D (6 bases). V lost 5 bases to trimming and J lost 2 bases, with 9 bases between them. CDR3 length equals 13 residues. CDR1 MNHEY and CDR2 SMNVEV come from the germline V gene (reference sequence). The DNA of the CDR3 is TGTGCCAGCAGTAAGGGGGAGCAAGAGACCCAGTACTTC. Encoded protein: CASSKGEQETQYF.

V gene TRBV19 combines with J gene TRBJ2-2; TRBD2 aligns across 8 bases. This CDR3 contains 13 residues. Germline trimming cut 9 bases from V and 1 base from J; bases unmatched to any gene: 1. Germline CDR1 reads LNHDA; CDR2 reads SQIVND (reference sequence). This chain's CDR3 is CASLAGNTGELFF. In DNA form, the CDR3 reads TGTGCCAGCCTAGCGGGGAACACCGGGGAGCTGTTTTTT.